One T cell receptor (beta chain) is described in this entry. The target antigen is unknown. Ophthalmopathy patients had moderate-to-severe active disease, CAS ≥3, NOSPECS ≥4, and disease duration under 3 months. A roughly 10 ml volume of fresh peripheral blood provided the PBMCs. RNA transcripts yielded amplified TCR beta CDR3 regions. Researchers ran a first-round RT-PCR on the TCR CDR3 using the HTBI primer set. Each CDR3 protein gets one entry after TCRdb re-called the multiplex PCR reads with MiXCR. The table shows over 350,000 distinct CDR3 sequences, with 11% to 15% occurring only once. The sample originates from a study of T cells in Graves' hyperthyroidism and ophthalmopathy. About the research overall: Before treatment of any kind, peripheral blood was taken at initial diagnosis.

Broader study findings: Ophthalmopathy cases were set apart from stable hyperthyroidism by a 13 V-J model.

J was trimmed by 9 bases and V by 2 bases; bases with no gene match: 9. The CDR3 runs 16 residues. The specimen sequenced was blood. The source is a man over 45 with Graves' ophthalmopathy. The chain combines TRBV12-3 or TRBV12-4 with TRBJ2-4; 11 nucleotides align to TRBD1. The CDR3 protein is CASSLTTGTGGPIQYF. CDR3 nucleotide sequence: TGTGCCAGCAGTTTAACCACCGGGACAGGGGGTCCCATTCAGTACTTC.